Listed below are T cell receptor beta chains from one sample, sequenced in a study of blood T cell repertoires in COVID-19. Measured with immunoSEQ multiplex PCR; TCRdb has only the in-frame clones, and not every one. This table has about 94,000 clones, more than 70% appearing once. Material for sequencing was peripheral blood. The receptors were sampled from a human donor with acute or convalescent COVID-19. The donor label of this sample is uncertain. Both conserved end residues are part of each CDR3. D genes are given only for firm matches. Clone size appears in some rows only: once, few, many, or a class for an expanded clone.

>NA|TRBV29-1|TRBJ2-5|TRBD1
CSVDSWTGEETQYF
TGCAGCGTCGACTCGTGGACAGGAGAAGAGACCCAGTACTTC
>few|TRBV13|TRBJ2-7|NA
CASSLEGSSDYEQYF
TGTGCCAGCAGCTTAGAGGGGTCAAGCGACTACGAGCAGTACTTC
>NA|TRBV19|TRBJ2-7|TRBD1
CASMRDRASEQYF
TGTGCCAGTATGCGGGACAGGGCTAGCGAGCAGTACTTC
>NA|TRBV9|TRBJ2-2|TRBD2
CASSPIAGDYTGELFF
TGTGCCAGCAGCCCTATAGCGGGGGACTACACCGGGGAGCTGTTTTTT
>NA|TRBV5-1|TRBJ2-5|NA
CASSLDTEETQYF
TGCGCCAGCAGCTTGGACACCGAAGAGACCCAGTACTTC
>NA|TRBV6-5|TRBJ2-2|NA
CASSGLNTGELFF
TGTGCCAGCTCGGGTTTGAACACCGGGGAGCTGTTTTTT
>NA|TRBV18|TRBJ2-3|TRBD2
CASSPISLRGGGGDTQYF
TGTGCCAGCTCACCAATTTCTCTTCGTGGCGGGGGGGGAGATACGCAGTATTTT
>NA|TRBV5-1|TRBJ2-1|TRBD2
CASSSSGLAGEQFF
TGCGCCAGCAGCTCATCGGGACTAGCCGGAGAGCAGTTCTTC
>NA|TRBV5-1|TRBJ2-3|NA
CASSLTGISTDTQYF
TGCGCCAGCAGCTTGACCGGGATTAGCACAGATACGCAGTATTTT
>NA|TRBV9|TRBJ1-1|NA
CASSVEGGGTEAFF
TGTGCCAGCAGCGTAGAGGGAGGGGGGACTGAAGCTTTCTTT